A selection of T cell receptor beta chains follows, all from one sample in a study of identical twins. TCRdb processed the 5' RACE reads anew with MiXCR; each CDR3 protein has one entry. The table includes about 570,000 distinct CDR3 sequences, nearly 10% detected once. A further study also used this sample, focusing on yellow fever vaccine responses in identical twins.

The sequenced material came from PBMCs. These receptor sequences come from a woman aged 18-30 years in good health. The CDR3 runs from the conserved cysteine through the conserved F or W. Fields, in order: J gene, D gene, clone size, V gene, CDR3 DNA, CDR3 protein. D genes are given only for firm matches. Not every row has a clone size; where given, it reads once, few, many or a size class.

J gene: TRBJ2-7
D gene: TRBD1
clone size: few
V gene: TRBV5-1
CDR3 DNA: TGCGCCAGCAGCTACCGACAGGGACAGGTAGACGAGCAGTACTTC
CDR3 protein: CASSYRQGQVDEQYF

J gene: TRBJ2-1
D gene: TRBD1
clone size: .
V gene: TRBV7-2
CDR3 DNA: TGTGCCAGCAGCTTACGTTCGAGGGACAGACAGTTCTTC
CDR3 protein: CASSLRSRDRQFF

J gene: TRBJ2-1
D gene: .
clone size: few
V gene: TRBV20-1
CDR3 DNA: TGCAGTGCTAGAGATGGCGCTCGGGGCAGGAGGTTCGATGAGCAGTTCTTC
CDR3 protein: CSARDGARGRRFDEQFF

J gene: TRBJ1-5
D gene: TRBD1
clone size: .
V gene: TRBV6-1
CDR3 DNA: TGTGCCAGCAGTGACGGTTTACAGGGGGGACCTCAGCCCCAGCATTTT
CDR3 protein: CASSDGLQGGPQPQHF

J gene: TRBJ2-5
D gene: .
clone size: many
V gene: TRBV6-1
CDR3 DNA: TGTGCCAGCAGTCCCCGCGGCGGGCGGGAGACCCAGTACTTC
CDR3 protein: CASSPRGGRETQYF

J gene: TRBJ2-1
D gene: .
clone size: .
V gene: TRBV6-2/TRBV6-3
CDR3 DNA: TGTGCCAGCAGTTACACCTACAATGAGCAGTTCTTC
CDR3 protein: CASSYTYNEQFF

J gene: TRBJ2-5
D gene: .
clone size: few
V gene: TRBV15
CDR3 DNA: TGTGCCACCAGCAGAGATAACCGGCAAGAGACCCAGTACTTC
CDR3 protein: CATSRDNRQETQYF

J gene: TRBJ1-1
D gene: .
clone size: .
V gene: TRBV18
CDR3 DNA: TGTGCCAGCTCACCACCAGGACAGCAGAACACTGAAGCTTTCTTT
CDR3 protein: CASSPPGQQNTEAFF

J gene: TRBJ1-6
D gene: TRBD1
clone size: .
V gene: TRBV27
CDR3 DNA: TGTGCCAGCAGTGCGATACAGGGGGCGTTGCCCTATAATTCACCCCTCCACTTT
CDR3 protein: CASSAIQGALPYNSPLHF

J gene: TRBJ2-6
D gene: .
clone size: few
V gene: TRBV3-1
CDR3 DNA: TGTGCCAGCAGCCAAGATCGCAGGCCTCTTACTGGGGTCCTGACTTTC
CDR3 protein: CASSQDRRPLTGVLTF

J gene: TRBJ2-1
D gene: TRBD2
clone size: many
V gene: TRBV6-1
CDR3 DNA: TGTGCCAGCAGTCTCCCGACTAGCGGGGAAAATGAGCAGTTCTTC
CDR3 protein: CASSLPTSGENEQFF

J gene: TRBJ2-3
D gene: TRBD2
clone size: many
V gene: TRBV10-3
CDR3 DNA: TGTGCCATCAGTGAGGCTAGCGGAAACACAGATACGCAGTATTTT
CDR3 protein: CAISEASGNTDTQYF

J gene: TRBJ2-1
D gene: .
clone size: many
V gene: TRBV12-3/TRBV12-4
CDR3 DNA: TGTGCCAGCAGTTTAGTGCTGGACGTGTACAATGAGCAGTTCTTC
CDR3 protein: CASSLVLDVYNEQFF

J gene: TRBJ2-3
D gene: .
clone size: few
V gene: TRBV24-1
CDR3 DNA: TGTGCCACCAGTGTCTACGGGGGCACAGATACGCAGTATTTT
CDR3 protein: CATSVYGGTDTQYF

J gene: TRBJ2-7
D gene: .
clone size: few
V gene: TRBV13
CDR3 DNA: TGTGCCAGCAGCATTCGTACAGCGGGCGAGCAGTACTTC
CDR3 protein: CASSIRTAGEQYF

J gene: TRBJ1-3
D gene: .
clone size: few
V gene: TRBV4-3
CDR3 DNA: TGCGCCAGCAGCCAAGATGTCCACTCTGGAAACACCATATATTTT
CDR3 protein: CASSQDVHSGNTIYF

J gene: TRBJ1-1
D gene: .
clone size: .
V gene: TRBV6-4
CDR3 DNA: TGTGCCAGCGCTGTGGGAGAGAACACTGAAGCTTTCTTT
CDR3 protein: CASAVGENTEAFF

J gene: TRBJ2-7
D gene: .
clone size: .
V gene: TRBV6-2/TRBV6-3
CDR3 DNA: TGTGCCAGCAGTTTCCGGGACTGGAGCTACGAGCAGTACTTC
CDR3 protein: CASSFRDWSYEQYF

J gene: TRBJ2-1
D gene: .
clone size: many
V gene: TRBV20-1
CDR3 DNA: TGCAGTGCCCTCGGTGTGGGGTCCTTGAATGAGCAGTTCTTC
CDR3 protein: CSALGVGSLNEQFF

J gene: TRBJ1-2
D gene: TRBD1
clone size: .
V gene: TRBV7-2
CDR3 DNA: TGTGCCAGCAGCTTACGCATTTTAGGACAGGGTAACTATGGCTACACCTTC
CDR3 protein: CASSLRILGQGNYGYTF

J gene: TRBJ2-1
D gene: .
clone size: .
V gene: TRBV11-2
CDR3 DNA: TGTGCCAGCAGCCTAGGCACGAGGTGGAGCGAGGGCCAGTTCTTC
CDR3 protein: CASSLGTRWSEGQFF

J gene: TRBJ2-1
D gene: TRBD2
clone size: few
V gene: TRBV11-1
CDR3 DNA: TGTGCCAGCAGCTTAGAGGGTTGGGGCGCGGGGGGCTACAATGAGCAGTTCTTC
CDR3 protein: CASSLEGWGAGGYNEQFF

J gene: TRBJ2-5
D gene: .
clone size: many
V gene: TRBV7-9
CDR3 DNA: TGTGCCAGCAGCGCCCTGCAAGAGACCCAGTACTTC
CDR3 protein: CASSALQETQYF

J gene: TRBJ2-5
D gene: .
clone size: .
V gene: TRBV29-1
CDR3 DNA: TGCAGCGTCCCAACAGGGAGCGGAGAGACCCAGTACTTC
CDR3 protein: CSVPTGSGETQYF

J gene: TRBJ2-1
D gene: TRBD2
clone size: .
V gene: TRBV20-1
CDR3 DNA: TGCAGTGCTAGAATCGCTAGCGGGACGGCCAGCTCCTACAATGAGCAGTTCTTC
CDR3 protein: CSARIASGTASSYNEQFF

J gene: TRBJ2-7
D gene: .
clone size: .
V gene: TRBV15
CDR3 DNA: TGTGCCACCAGCCCAGGGCAGGCGTATCACGAGCAGTACTTC
CDR3 protein: CATSPGQAYHEQYF

J gene: TRBJ2-7
D gene: .
clone size: few
V gene: TRBV5-1
CDR3 DNA: TGCGCCAGCAGCACGACCCGTAGGGGACGGTCGTGGCAGTACTTC
CDR3 protein: CASSTTRRGRSWQYF

J gene: TRBJ1-6
D gene: TRBD1
clone size: many
V gene: TRBV4-1
CDR3 DNA: TGCGCCAGCAGCCAAGGTCGGACAGGGGGTAATTCACCCCTCCACTTT
CDR3 protein: CASSQGRTGGNSPLHF

J gene: TRBJ2-7
D gene: .
clone size: .
V gene: TRBV29-1
CDR3 DNA: TGCAGCGTTGAAAAAGGCAACTCCTACGAGCAGTACTTC
CDR3 protein: CSVEKGNSYEQYF

J gene: TRBJ2-2
D gene: .
clone size: few
V gene: TRBV3-1
CDR3 DNA: TGTGCCAGCAGCCAATATGCAGGCACCGGGGAGCTGTTTTTT
CDR3 protein: CASSQYAGTGELFF

J gene: TRBJ1-1
D gene: TRBD1
clone size: few
V gene: TRBV7-3
CDR3 DNA: TGTGCCAGCAGCTCCGACTGGACAGGACAAGCTTTCTTT
CDR3 protein: CASSSDWTGQAFF

J gene: TRBJ2-5
D gene: TRBD2
clone size: many
V gene: TRBV10-3
CDR3 DNA: TGTGCCATCAGTGAGCCGGCGGGACTATACCAAGAGACCCAGTACTTC
CDR3 protein: CAISEPAGLYQETQYF

J gene: TRBJ2-3
D gene: .
clone size: many
V gene: TRBV12-3/TRBV12-4
CDR3 DNA: TGTGCCAGCAGTTTCGGGACTGGGCGCACAGATACGCAGTATTTT
CDR3 protein: CASSFGTGRTDTQYF

J gene: TRBJ2-7
D gene: .
clone size: few
V gene: TRBV6-5
CDR3 DNA: TGTGCCAGCAGTTACTCGACCAGGACCTACGAGCAGTACTTC
CDR3 protein: CASSYSTRTYEQYF

J gene: TRBJ2-1
D gene: TRBD1
clone size: many
V gene: TRBV6-1
CDR3 DNA: TGTGCCAGCAGAGTAGACAGGGGCAATGAGCAGTTCTTC
CDR3 protein: CASRVDRGNEQFF

J gene: TRBJ2-7
D gene: .
clone size: many
V gene: TRBV3-1
CDR3 DNA: TGTGCCAGCAGCCAAGATCGGTATATCGCCTACGAGCAGTACTTC
CDR3 protein: CASSQDRYIAYEQYF

J gene: TRBJ2-3
D gene: .
clone size: .
V gene: TRBV5-1
CDR3 DNA: TGCGCCAGCAGCCCAGGGACCCTTTTTATTGATACGCAGTATTTT
CDR3 protein: CASSPGTLFIDTQYF

J gene: TRBJ2-7
D gene: TRBD2
clone size: few
V gene: TRBV7-9
CDR3 DNA: TGTGCCAGCAGGGGCGCCTGGGGGGGCGAGCAGTACTTC
CDR3 protein: CASRGAWGGEQYF

J gene: TRBJ2-5
D gene: .
clone size: few
V gene: TRBV20-1
CDR3 DNA: TGCAGTGCTAGCGGGAGTCGGGAAGAGACCCAGTACTTC
CDR3 protein: CSASGSREETQYF

J gene: TRBJ2-1
D gene: TRBD2
clone size: .
V gene: TRBV29-1
CDR3 DNA: TGCAGCCAGACTAGCGGGAGATACAATGAGCAGTTCTTC
CDR3 protein: CSQTSGRYNEQFF

J gene: TRBJ2-7
D gene: .
clone size: few
V gene: TRBV6-1
CDR3 DNA: TGTGCCAGCAGCCAATTTACAATGGCTGGCTACGAGCAGTACTTC
CDR3 protein: CASSQFTMAGYEQYF

J gene: TRBJ2-2
D gene: TRBD1
clone size: many
V gene: TRBV7-3
CDR3 DNA: TGTGCCAGCAGCTCCGGGACAGGGTTTCTGACCGGGGAGCTGTTTTTT
CDR3 protein: CASSSGTGFLTGELFF

J gene: TRBJ2-1
D gene: .
clone size: .
V gene: TRBV5-5
CDR3 DNA: TGTGCCAGGAGCGCGGGCCTCTGGGATGAGCAGTTCTTC
CDR3 protein: CARSAGLWDEQFF

J gene: TRBJ2-3
D gene: TRBD1
clone size: many
V gene: TRBV5-1
CDR3 DNA: TGCGCCAGCAGCTTCCAGACAGGGGGCACAGATACGCAGTATTTT
CDR3 protein: CASSFQTGGTDTQYF

J gene: TRBJ1-6
D gene: .
clone size: .
V gene: TRBV18
CDR3 DNA: TGTGCCAGCTCAGAGGACAATTCACCCCTCCACTTT
CDR3 protein: CASSEDNSPLHF

J gene: TRBJ2-2
D gene: .
clone size: many
V gene: TRBV11-2
CDR3 DNA: TGTGCCAGCAGCTTTCGACCCGTGAACACCGGGGAGCTGTTTTTT
CDR3 protein: CASSFRPVNTGELFF

J gene: TRBJ2-7
D gene: TRBD1
clone size: .
V gene: TRBV9
CDR3 DNA: TGTGCCAGCGCCGGGACAGGGGGCGAGCAGTACTTC
CDR3 protein: CASAGTGGEQYF

J gene: TRBJ2-7
D gene: .
clone size: many
V gene: TRBV7-8
CDR3 DNA: TGTGCCAGCAGCTTAGGGGGGGTATACGAGCAGTACTTC
CDR3 protein: CASSLGGVYEQYF

J gene: TRBJ2-2
D gene: TRBD2
clone size: .
V gene: TRBV27
CDR3 DNA: TGTGCCAGCGGTCGGGGGGGCTATACCTGGGAGCTGTTTTTT
CDR3 protein: CASGRGGYTWELFF

J gene: TRBJ1-5
D gene: .
clone size: many
V gene: TRBV7-9
CDR3 DNA: TGTGCCAGCAGCTTTGGGGACCCCGGCAATCAGCCCCAGCATTTT
CDR3 protein: CASSFGDPGNQPQHF

J gene: TRBJ2-2
D gene: TRBD2
clone size: few
V gene: TRBV25-1
CDR3 DNA: TGTGCCAGCTTGACTAGCGGGGGGGACACCGGGGAGCTGTTTTTT
CDR3 protein: CASLTSGGDTGELFF

J gene: TRBJ1-4
D gene: .
clone size: .
V gene: TRBV12-3/TRBV12-4
CDR3 DNA: TGTGCCAGCAGTTTACGCCGAGGCGCAACTAATGAAAAACTGTTTTTT
CDR3 protein: CASSLRRGATNEKLFF

J gene: TRBJ1-2
D gene: .
clone size: few
V gene: TRBV27
CDR3 DNA: TGTGCCAGCAGTGATAGACAACCCACCTATGGCTACACCTTC
CDR3 protein: CASSDRQPTYGYTF

J gene: TRBJ2-7
D gene: .
clone size: few
V gene: TRBV27
CDR3 DNA: TGTGCCAGCAGTCGGGCAGGCCGCTCCTACGAGCAGTACTTC
CDR3 protein: CASSRAGRSYEQYF

J gene: TRBJ2-2
D gene: .
clone size: few
V gene: TRBV28
CDR3 DNA: TGTGCCAGCAGCCTGGCCCCCCGGTGGGGACCCTCTACCGGGGAGCTGTTTTTT
CDR3 protein: CASSLAPRWGPSTGELFF